This note documents a single T cell receptor (beta chain) sequence. There is no known antigen for this receptor. The record has no base qualities; no much larger clone is one base away. Collaborating institutions collected whole blood in K2EDTA tubes following their own protocols. Collaborator samples were shipped for TCRbeta analysis as frozen whole blood, isolated PBMCs, or DNA extracted from either sample type. The data stem from a study of blood T cell repertoires in COVID-19 (dated by TCRdb to about 2020). With regard to the full study: Samples covering the acute and convalescent phases of COVID-19 were provided by collaborators in the United States, Italy and Spain. Where HLA class I and class II types were available, the types were taken from metadata supplied by the sample provider, not from assay-based typing. The repertoires were made available in a free public database intended to serve as a resource for research on the immune response to SARS-CoV-2. Sample metadata almost always included a de-identified subject ID, COVID-19 status, age in years and sex. The prospective study material was composed of cDNA or gDNA derived from T cells, B-cell-depleted T cells, or PBMCs. The samples were drawn from two sources: the first 160 participants of the ongoing ImmuneRACE study, and 1,200 or so subjects contributed by 6 global collaborators. Subjects who had been exposed to COVID-19, were actively infected with it, or had recovered from it provided the deeply sampled blood TCRbeta repertoires that made up the dataset.

TCRbeta CDR3 regions were amplified from genomic DNA using the immunoSEQ Assay, a bias-controlled multiplex PCR. On the authors' methods: The number of nucleated cells in each sample was estimated by amplification of reference gene primers within the assay. Sequence reads were collapsed and filtered to measure the absolute abundance of every unique TCRbeta CDR3 rearrangement. For each sample, productive Simpson clonality was calculated by taking the square root of Simpson's diversity index across productive rearrangements. TCRdb took over this immuneACCESS table, retaining in-frame rearrangements with V and J assigned. Such tables are incomplete; in checked studies, under half of the missing clones stem from an unresolved V gene, and the remainder is unexplained. From that table come the V and J calls and clone size; the DNA was used to work out D and trimming. A total of 150,000 to 190,000 clones appear in this sample, around 74% of them only once. Jointly, the top ten make up 3% to 4.5% of the sample.

Trimming takes 4 bases from V and 10 bases from J, and the germline ends sit 26 bases apart. From the germline V gene, CDR1 is MRHNA and CDR2 is SNTAGT. Including the terminal cysteine and phenylalanine, the CDR3 comprises 17 residues. The read is trimmed to its CDR3 DNA, 51 bases read in frame from base 1. Here is what the overall study found, with its caveats: The quantity of clinical and demographic metadata differed by source and by participant and was supplied without curation.

The specimen sequenced was peripheral blood. This receptor was obtained from a woman at least 80 years old with acute or convalescent COVID-19. The chain links TRBV6-4 with TRBJ2-1, with TRBD2 tentatively as D gene (5 bases match). The DNA sequence is TGTGCCAGCAGTGGAAATGGGGTGGGAGTAGTGGCCCGCGAGCAGTTCTTC. This codes for CASSGNGVGVVAREQFF.